These T cell receptor beta chains were read from a single sample in a study of cytomegalovirus exposure and HLA in healthy donors. The data were produced by immunoSEQ multiplex PCR, yet TCRdb's version contains in-frame clones alone and is incomplete. The sample contains around 130,000 clones, approximately 91% of which appear only once. Specimen: PBMCs. The receptor source for this set is a woman in her 40s in good health and CMV-seronegative. CDR3s include the opening cysteine and the closing phenylalanine or tryptophan. A D gene is named only where the DNA matches it firmly. Some rows have no size entry. The others give once, few or many, or a class for an expanded clone.

d_call: TRBD2
j_call: TRBJ2-1
clone_size: NA
v_call: TRBV11-3
cdr3_aa: CASSLASSSGTYNEQFF
cdr3_nt: TGTGCCAGCAGCTTAGCCTCATCTAGCGGAACCTACAATGAGCAGTTCTTC

d_call: NA
j_call: TRBJ1-6
clone_size: NA
v_call: TRBV13
cdr3_aa: CASSLQNSPLHF
cdr3_nt: TGTGCCAGCAGCTTACAAAATTCACCCCTCCACTTT

d_call: TRBD1
j_call: TRBJ2-2
clone_size: NA
v_call: TRBV28
cdr3_aa: CASSPQGAPNTGELFF
cdr3_nt: TGTGCCAGCAGTCCCCAGGGGGCCCCGAACACCGGGGAGCTGTTTTTT

d_call: TRBD2
j_call: TRBJ2-7
clone_size: NA
v_call: TRBV5-1
cdr3_aa: CASSLASGILYEQYF
cdr3_nt: TGCGCCAGCAGCTTGGCTAGCGGGATTCTTTACGAGCAGTACTTC

d_call: NA
j_call: TRBJ1-1
clone_size: NA
v_call: TRBV11-2
cdr3_aa: CASSHLTDTEAFF
cdr3_nt: TGTGCCAGCAGCCACCTAACGGACACTGAAGCTTTCTTT

d_call: NA
j_call: TRBJ2-7
clone_size: NA
v_call: TRBV7-9
cdr3_aa: CASGGLGPGAYEQYF
cdr3_nt: TGTGCCAGCGGGGGGTTGGGCCCCGGGGCGTACGAGCAGTACTTC

d_call: TRBD1
j_call: TRBJ2-3
clone_size: NA
v_call: TRBV13
cdr3_aa: CASSPQQGTDTQYF
cdr3_nt: TGTGCCAGCAGCCCCCAACAGGGGACAGATACGCAGTATTTT

d_call: TRBD2
j_call: TRBJ2-3
clone_size: few
v_call: TRBV4-2
cdr3_aa: CASSQSASGRATDTQYF
cdr3_nt: TGTGCCAGCAGCCAATCGGCTAGCGGGAGGGCAACAGATACGCAGTATTTT

d_call: TRBD2
j_call: TRBJ2-1
clone_size: once
v_call: TRBV27
cdr3_aa: CASSPQAGGFDEQFF
cdr3_nt: TGTGCCAGCAGCCCTCAGGCGGGAGGGTTCGATGAGCAGTTCTTC

d_call: TRBD2
j_call: TRBJ2-7
clone_size: NA
v_call: TRBV6-5
cdr3_aa: CASNLGGASEQYF
cdr3_nt: TGTGCCAGCAATCTCGGGGGGGCGAGTGAGCAGTACTTC